The text below deals with one T cell receptor (beta chain). It is unclear where the CDR3 begins or ends on the DNA, so no DNA is shown, and the CDR3 is as TCRdb lists it. The data belong to a study of T cells in Graves' hyperthyroidism and ophthalmopathy. The CDR3 contains 16 residues when both ends are counted. TCR beta CDR3 regions were amplified from RNA. An initial round of RT-PCR targeting the TCR CDR3 relied on the HTBI primer set. From the multiplex PCR reads, TCRdb called clonotypes with MiXCR, one entry per CDR3 protein. Of hundreds of thousands of distinct CDR3 sequences in the sample, more than 15% were seen once.

This rearrangement joins TRBV12-3 or TRBV12-4 to TRBJ2-1; whether TRBD1, the table's D call, matches the DNA was not checked. The sample comprised blood. This clonotype originated in a woman in her 40s with Graves' ophthalmopathy. The CDR3 is CASSSSTAPFLSEQFF.